This T cell receptor beta chain is drawn from a study of T cell responses to AZD1222 COVID-19 vaccine. The study, taken as a whole, reports: CD4 TCRs associated with vaccination spanned spike, dominating at 160-218 and 743-854. Unmutated variant regions are reportedly the target of nearly half of TCRs that are spike-specific. After the peak T cell response, and only then, were repertoires sampled. The donor cohort was predominantly white British with a female majority, and clonal diversity may have been underestimated.

Measured with immunoSEQ multiplex PCR; TCRdb has only the in-frame clones, and not every one. The sample lists about 130,000 clones, 88% occurring once. This CDR3 comprises 13 residues. Germline CDR1 and CDR2: MDHEN and SYDVKM. V was shortened by 3 bases and J by 5 bases, with 10 bases between the two germline ends. Points on this clone: The antigen is unknown.

The chain uses TRBV28 and TRBJ1-2; D gene unclear. The sample consisted of peripheral blood, taken on day 0 of MenACWY control vaccination. The receptor was isolated from an adult in good health. CDR3 loop: CASSFGSRYGYTF. DNA for the CDR3: TGTGCCAGCAGTTTTGGGTCCAGATATGGCTACACCTTC.